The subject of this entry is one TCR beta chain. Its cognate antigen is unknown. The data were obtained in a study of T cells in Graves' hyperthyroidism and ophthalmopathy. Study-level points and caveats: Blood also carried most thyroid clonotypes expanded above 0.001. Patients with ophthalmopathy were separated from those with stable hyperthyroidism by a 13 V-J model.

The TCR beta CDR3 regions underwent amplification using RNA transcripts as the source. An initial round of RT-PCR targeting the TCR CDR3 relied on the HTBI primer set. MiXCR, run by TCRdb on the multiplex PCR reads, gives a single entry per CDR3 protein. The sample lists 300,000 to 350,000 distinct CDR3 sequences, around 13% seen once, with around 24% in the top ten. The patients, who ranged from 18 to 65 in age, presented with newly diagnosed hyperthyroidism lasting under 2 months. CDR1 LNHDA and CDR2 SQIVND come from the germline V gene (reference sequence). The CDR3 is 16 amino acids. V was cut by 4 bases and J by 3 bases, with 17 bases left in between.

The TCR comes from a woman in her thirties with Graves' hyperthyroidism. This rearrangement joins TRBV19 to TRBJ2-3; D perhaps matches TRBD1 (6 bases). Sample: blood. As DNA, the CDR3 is TGTGCCAGTAGTACCGGGACACTAAAACGGACAGATACGCAGTATTTT. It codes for CASSTGTLKRTDTQYF.